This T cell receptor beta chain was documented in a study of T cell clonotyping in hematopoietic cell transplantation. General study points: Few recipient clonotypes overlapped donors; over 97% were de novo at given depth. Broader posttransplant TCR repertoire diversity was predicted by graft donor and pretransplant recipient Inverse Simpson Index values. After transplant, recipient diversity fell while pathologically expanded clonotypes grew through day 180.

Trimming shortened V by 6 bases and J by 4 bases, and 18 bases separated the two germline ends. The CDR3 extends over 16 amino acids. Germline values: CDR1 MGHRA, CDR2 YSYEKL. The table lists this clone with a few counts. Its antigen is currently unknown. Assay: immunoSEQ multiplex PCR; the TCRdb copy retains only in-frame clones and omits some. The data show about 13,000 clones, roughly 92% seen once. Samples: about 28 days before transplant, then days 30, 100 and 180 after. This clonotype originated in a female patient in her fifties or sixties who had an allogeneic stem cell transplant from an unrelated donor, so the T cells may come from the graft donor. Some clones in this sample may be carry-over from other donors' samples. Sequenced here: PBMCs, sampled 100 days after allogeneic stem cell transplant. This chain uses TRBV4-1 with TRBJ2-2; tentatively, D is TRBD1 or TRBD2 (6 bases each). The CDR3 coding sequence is TGCGCCAGCAGGCTCAGCCCGGGGGCCAGCACCGGGGAGCTGTTTTTT. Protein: CASRLSPGASTGELFF.